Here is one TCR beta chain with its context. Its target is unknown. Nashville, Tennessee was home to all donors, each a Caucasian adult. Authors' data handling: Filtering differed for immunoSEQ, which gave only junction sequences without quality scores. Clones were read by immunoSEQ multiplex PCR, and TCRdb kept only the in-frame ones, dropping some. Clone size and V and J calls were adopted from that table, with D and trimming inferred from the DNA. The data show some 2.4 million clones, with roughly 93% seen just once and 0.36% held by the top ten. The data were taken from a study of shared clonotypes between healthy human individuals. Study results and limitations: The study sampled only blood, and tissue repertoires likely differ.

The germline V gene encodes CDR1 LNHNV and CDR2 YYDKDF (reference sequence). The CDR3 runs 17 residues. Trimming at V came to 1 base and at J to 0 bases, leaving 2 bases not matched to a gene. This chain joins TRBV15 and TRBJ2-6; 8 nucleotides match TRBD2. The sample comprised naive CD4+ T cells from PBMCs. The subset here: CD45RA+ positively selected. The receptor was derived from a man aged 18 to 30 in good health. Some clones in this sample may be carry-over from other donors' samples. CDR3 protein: CATSRGGGSSGANVLTF. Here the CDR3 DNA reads TGTGCCACCAGCAGAGGCGGGGGGTCCTCTGGGGCCAACGTCCTGACTTTC.